The 23 T cell receptor beta chains reported below all come from one sample, sequenced in a study of cytomegalovirus exposure and HLA in healthy donors. Vbeta (60) and Jbeta (13) primers were used in the PCR. The repertoire was sequenced with immunoSEQ multiplex PCR; TCRdb's copy has only in-frame clones and lacks some. This sample has over 120,000 clones, with roughly 82% found just once. The sample consisted of PBMCs. The receptors derive from a young man in good health and CMV-seronegative.

The chain uses TRBV7-9 and TRBJ1-1, with D maybe TRBD1 (5 bases). This CDR3 has 14 residues. Trimming shortened V by 8 bases and J by 3 bases, and 16 bases separated the two germline ends. The germline V gene encodes CDR1 SEHNR and CDR2 FQNEAQ (reference sequence). DNA for the CDR3: TGTGCCAGCTCAGCGACAGACCGGGACACTGAAGCTTTCTTT. Translation gives CASSATDRDTEAFF.

The chain uses TRBV7-9 and TRBJ1-4; 8 bases are a match to TRBD1. This CDR3 is built from 15 residues. V shed 5 bases, J shed 7 bases, and the junction held 9 bases outside the gene matches. Per germline, CDR1 SEHNR and CDR2 FQNEAQ (reference sequence). CDR3 sequence reads: CASSPGQGSGEKLFF. The CDR3, as DNA: TGTGCCAGCAGCCCAGGACAGGGTTCGGGTGAAAAACTGTTTTTT.

The chain recombines TRBV10-3 with TRBJ1-1; the D gene is possibly TRBD1 (5 bases). The CDR3 is 14 residues long. V lost 2 bases to trimming and J lost 1 base, with 8 bases between them. Germline assignment: CDR1 ENHRY and CDR2 SYGVKD. CDR3 DNA: TGTGCCATCAGTGAGGAGACAGAGAACACTGAAGCTTTCTTT. Translated: CAISEETENTEAFF.

The CDR3 coding sequence is TGTGCCTGGTCAGAGGGATCTAATGAAAAACTGTTTTTT. Its translation: CAWSEGSNEKLFF. The chain joins TRBV30 to TRBJ1-4; D remains unclear. Germline V gives CDR1 GTSNPN, CDR2 SVGIG (reference sequence). This CDR3 is built from 13 residues. The V end lost 5 bases, the J end lost 3 bases, and 10 bases lay between the germline ends.

This chain joins TRBV2 and TRBJ2-3; D is possibly TRBD2 (6 bases). The germline V and J ends were trimmed by 8 bases and 10 bases, with 19 bases remaining between them. The CDR3 has 13 amino acids. The germline gives CDR1 SNHLY, CDR2 FYNNEI. The CDR3 nucleotides read TGTGCCAGCGTTCTAGCGACTCACGATGCGCAGTATTTT. Its translation is CASVLATHDAQYF.

V and J are TRBV5-6 and TRBJ1-2; 10 bases fit TRBD1. Germline V CDR1 and CDR2: SGHDT, YYEEEE. The CDR3 covers 15 residues. V lost 0 bases to trimming and J lost 3 bases; unmatched junction nucleotides: 2. DNA of the CDR3: TGTGCCAGCAGCTTGGCGGACAGGGGGGACTATGGCTACACCTTC. It codes for CASSLADRGDYGYTF.

The chain has TRBV28 and TRBJ1-4; a possible D gene is TRBD1 (5 bases). The CDR3 covers 16 residues. Germline V gene data show CDR1 as MDHEN and CDR2 as SYDVKM. Trimming shortened V by 4 bases and J by 8 bases, and 20 bases separated the two germline ends. The CDR3 nucleotides read TGTGCCAGCAGTTCCCCTACAGGACCTCTTGGGGAAAAACTGTTTTTT. This translates into CASSSPTGPLGEKLFF.

For the CDR3, the DNA is TGTGCCAGCAGTGAGAGGGGGACAGTCAATCAGCCCCAGCATTTT. Translating gives CASSERGTVNQPQHF. This chain links TRBV2 with TRBJ1-5; 7 bases agree with TRBD1. This CDR3 has 15 amino acids. Germline lookup yields CDR1 SNHLY and CDR2 FYNNEI. V lost 3 bases to trimming and J lost 3 bases; unmatched junction nucleotides: 5.

This clone was seen a few times. The chain combines TRBV7-9 with TRBJ2-2; 9 nucleotides agree with TRBD1. V lost 8 bases, J lost 1 base, and 2 bases stayed unmatched. CDR1 is SEHNR, CDR2 FQNEAQ, per germline (reference sequence). CDR3 length: 14 residues. CDR3 nucleotide sequence: TGTGCCAGCGGACAGGGGCAGAACACCGGGGAGCTGTTTTTT. It specifies CASGQGQNTGELFF.

This chain joins TRBV9 and TRBJ2-5; possibly TRBD2 for D (5 bases). The ends were cut back, 4 bases at V and 3 bases at J, with 13 bases in the middle. The CDR3 runs 14 residues. CDR1 is SGDLS, CDR2 YYNGEE, per germline. The CDR3 spells CASSISGLEETQYF. The CDR3 nucleotides are TGTGCCAGCAGCATAAGCGGCCTGGAAGAGACCCAGTACTTC.

The chain employs TRBV11-3 and TRBJ2-2; perhaps TRBD1 as D (5 bases). CDR1 and CDR2 (germline): SGHNT, YENEEA. This CDR3 has 13 amino acids. V was clipped by 4 bases and J by 6 bases, with 9 bases between them. The CDR3 sequence is CASSSRGPGELFF. The DNA of the CDR3 is TGTGCCAGCAGCTCTAGGGGCCCCGGGGAGCTGTTTTTT.

This clone was counted between two and nine times. This chain joins TRBV7-9 and TRBJ1-4, with 7 bases lining up with TRBD1. Unmatched junction bases numbered 8, after V lost 4 bases and J lost 6 bases. This CDR3 contains 15 residues. Germline values: CDR1 SEHNR, CDR2 FQNEAQ (reference sequence). The CDR3 loop is CASSSTGTVDEKLFF. In DNA, the CDR3 is TGTGCCAGCAGCTCGACCGGGACAGTAGATGAAAAACTGTTTTTT.

V and J are TRBV18 and TRBJ2-2; the D is unclear. V lost 2 bases and J 9 bases, leaving 10 bases between the germline ends. CDR3 length equals 13 residues. Germline values: CDR1 KGHSH, CDR2 LQKENI. The CDR3 loop is CASSPEYHRELFF. For the CDR3, the DNA is TGTGCCAGCTCACCAGAGTATCACCGGGAGCTGTTTTTT.

This sequence joins TRBV2 and TRBJ1-4; 8 positions match TRBD1. This CDR3 has 15 residues. The germline CDR1 and CDR2 sequences are SNHLY and FYNNEI. V was pared by 4 bases and J by 5 bases, with 6 bases of the junction left unmatched. CDR3 in amino acids: CASSGTGQGNEKLFF. In DNA form, the CDR3 reads TGTGCCAGCAGTGGGACTGGACAGGGCAATGAAAAACTGTTTTTT. Looking up the rest from reference TRBV2 and TRBJ1-4 gives the full variable domain: EPEVTQTPSHQVTQMGQEVILRCVPISNHLYFYWYRQILGQKVEFLVSFYNNEISEKSEIFDDQFSVERPDGSNFTLKIRSTKLEDSAMYFCASSGTGQGNEKLFFGSGTQLSVL.

V usage is TRBV11-2 and J usage is TRBJ1-2; TRBD1 matches 8 bases. Germline V gives CDR1 SGHAT, CDR2 FQNNGV. The trim removed 5 bases at V and 5 bases at J, leaving 13 bases unmatched. The CDR3 is 16 residues long. Here the CDR3 reads CASSPVQTGVGYGYTF. The DNA for the CDR3 is TGTGCCAGCAGCCCCGTCCAGACAGGGGTAGGGTATGGCTACACCTTC. The full variable domain, with the rest looked up from reference TRBV11-2 and TRBJ1-2, is EAGVAQSPRYKIIEKRQSVAFWCNPISGHATLYWYQQILGQGPKLLIQFQNNGVVDDSQLPKDRFSAERLKGVDSTLKIQPAKLEDSAVYLCASSPVQTGVGYGYTFGSGTRLTVV.

The V gene is TRBV9, the J gene TRBJ1-3; 7 nucleotides agree with TRBD1. The trim removed 3 bases at V and 2 bases at J, leaving 5 bases unmatched. There are 15 residues in the CDR3. Germline V gene sequence: CDR1 SGDLS, CDR2 YYNGEE. In DNA, the CDR3 is TGTGCCAGCAGCGCTAACAGGGGCACTGGAAACACCATATATTTT. Amino acids: CASSANRGTGNTIYF.

The rearrangement joins TRBV27 to TRBJ1-2; no firm D call. Germline CDR1 is MNHEY and CDR2 is SMNVEV (reference sequence). CDR3 length equals 13 residues. Trimming cost V 4 bases and J 6 bases, with 12 bases left between them. CDR3 DNA sequence: TGTGCCAGCAGTTCCGCAGCCGGGAATGGCTACACCTTC. Protein: CASSSAAGNGYTF.

In regard to this clone: This sample includes further DNA sequences coding for the same CDR3. The chain carries TRBV7-9 and TRBJ2-7; 8 nucleotides match TRBD2. CDR1 and CDR2 from the germline V gene are SEHNR and FQNEAQ (reference sequence). CDR3 length equals 15 residues. After removal of 6 bases from V and 0 bases from J, the junction contained 7 bases not matched to a gene. DNA for the CDR3: TGTGCCAGCAGACCAACTAGCGGCAGCTCCTACGAGCAGTACTTC. Translation: CASRPTSGSSYEQYF.

This clone was recorded only once. The gene calls are TRBV14 and TRBJ2-3; TRBD2 matches at 11 bases. Germline trimming cut 8 bases from V and 4 bases from J; bases unmatched to any gene: 11. Per the germline V gene, CDR1 is SGHDN and CDR2 is FVKESK. This CDR3 is built from 16 residues. CDR3 nucleotide sequence: TGTGCCAGCGCTATACTCGATAGCGGGGGGGCAGATACGCAGTATTTT. This encodes CASAILDSGGADTQYF.

V gene TRBV28 combines with J gene TRBJ2-3; maybe TRBD1 (6 bases). The germline V gene has CDR1 MDHEN and CDR2 SYDVKM. The CDR3 is 13 amino acids. V was clipped by 7 bases and J by 4 bases, with 12 bases between them. The CDR3 sequence is CASIQGLADTQYF. The CDR3 nucleotides read TGTGCCAGCATTCAGGGGTTGGCAGATACGCAGTATTTT.

The V gene is TRBV30, the J gene TRBJ1-5; D is unresolved. Trimming left V 3 bases short and J 8 bases short, with 14 bases between. The germline V gene has CDR1 GTSNPN and CDR2 SVGIG (reference sequence). The CDR3 is 13 residues long. As DNA, the CDR3 is TGTGCCTGGAGCCAAAACCCCGAGGAGCCCCAGCATTTT. It yields the protein CAWSQNPEEPQHF.

The V call is TRBV7-9, the J call TRBJ1-2; D not resolved. V lost 1 base to trimming and J lost 7 bases, with 13 bases between them. Germline V CDR1 and CDR2: SEHNR, FQNEAQ (reference sequence). The CDR3 loop spans 14 amino acids. The CDR3 region has the DNA TGTGCCAGCAGCTTAGTGGCGGAGAAGAGTGGCTACACCTTC. As protein: CASSLVAEKSGYTF. Together with reference TRBV7-9 and TRBJ1-2, the CDR3 gives the full variable domain: DTGVSQNPRHKITKRGQNVTFRCDPISEHNRLYWYRQTLGQGPEFLTYFQNEAQLEKSRLLSDRFSAERPKGSFSTLEIQRTEQGDSAMYLCASSLVAEKSGYTFGSGTRLTVV.

The count of this clone is one. The V and J genes are TRBV2 and TRBJ1-6; D ambiguous. This CDR3 is built from 14 residues. V lost 9 bases and J 5 bases, leaving 14 bases between the germline ends. Germline CDR1 is SNHLY and CDR2 is FYNNEI. The CDR3 DNA sequence: TGTGCCAGTGCCCTGGTGGGAGATAATTCACCCCTCCACTTT. Protein: CASALVGDNSPLHF. Based on the CDR3 plus reference TRBV2 and TRBJ1-6, the full variable domain is EPEVTQTPSHQVTQMGQEVILRCVPISNHLYFYWYRQILGQKVEFLVSFYNNEISEKSEIFDDQFSVERPDGSNFTLKIRSTKLEDSAMYFCASALVGDNSPLHFGNGTRLTVT.